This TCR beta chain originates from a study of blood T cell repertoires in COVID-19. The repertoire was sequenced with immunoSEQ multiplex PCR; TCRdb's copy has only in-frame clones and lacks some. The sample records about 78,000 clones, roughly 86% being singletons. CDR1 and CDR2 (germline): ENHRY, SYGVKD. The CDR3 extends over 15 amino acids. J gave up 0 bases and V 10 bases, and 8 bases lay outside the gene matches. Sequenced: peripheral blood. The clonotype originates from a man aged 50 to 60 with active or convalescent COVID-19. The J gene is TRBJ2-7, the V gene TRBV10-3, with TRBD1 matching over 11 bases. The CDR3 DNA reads TGTGCCAGTCGCGGGACAGGGGGTAGCTCCTACGAGCAGTACTTC. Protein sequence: CASRGTGGSSYEQYF.